This T cell receptor (beta chain) was captured by sequencing in a study of low-dose radiotherapy and immunotherapy resistance in tumors. Looking at the study overall: For Cohort 1, fractions of 0.5 Gy were given every 2 weeks, reaching 6.5 Gy overall. On an every-two-weeks schedule, patients received intravenous nivolumab 240 mg, along with ipilimumab 1 mg/kg every six weeks.

V was shortened by 4 bases and J by 1 base, with 15 bases between the two germline ends. This CDR3 is built from 16 residues. Per germline, CDR1 SNHLY and CDR2 FYNNEI. This clonotype was observed at least ten times. The time point was: before trial treatment. Eligibility was restricted to patients presenting with advanced solid tumors that lacked tumor-infiltrating lymphocytes. Alpha- and beta-chain coverage of first-strand cDNA came from TRAV- and TRBV-specific primers. Both a constant-region primer and a V-primer adapter served to amplify TCRs across 20 to 25 PCR cycles. TCRdb itself ran the reads through MiXCR, one entry per CDR3 protein. Of tens of thousands of distinct CDR3 sequences in the sample, 18% were seen once.

The chain has TRBV2 and TRBJ2-3; tentatively, D is TRBD2 (5 bases). The receptor's source is a male donor with prostate cancer. This material consisted of PBMCs, taken before treatment. CDR3 sequence (DNA): TGTGCCAGCAGTGGCCTGGACTCCCGAGGCACAGATACGCAGTATTTT. Translation: CASSGLDSRGTDTQYF.